This TCR beta chain was sequenced for a study of OX40 agonist ivuxolimab in advanced cancers. Whole-study context: The patients received ivuxolimab by intravenous route every 2 weeks at 0.01 to 10 mg/kg. Participants averaged approximately 60 years of age (range roughly 23 to 80) and were 82.7% male.

The table came from immunoSEQ multiplex PCR; TCRdb's copy has only in-frame clones and leaves some out. The sample lists around 92,000 clones, roughly 93% occurring once. The CDR3 covers 14 residues. Trimming removed 2 bases from V and 1 base from J, with 8 bases in between. Germline values: CDR1 MDHEN, CDR2 SYDVKM. The rearrangement links TRBV28 to TRBJ1-2, with a weak D call TRBD1 (6 bases). The sample consisted of CD4+ or CD8+ T cells sorted from blood, taken in a trial of the OX40 agonist ivuxolimab. The TCR sequence derives from an adult with an advanced solid tumor such as melanoma, head and neck, liver or kidney cancer. The CDR3 bases are TGTGCCAGCAGTTTAAACAGGGTTAACTATGGCTACACCTTC. This translates into CASSLNRVNYGYTF.